This T cell receptor (beta chain) originates from a study of T cells in Graves' hyperthyroidism and ophthalmopathy. Amplification targeted TCR beta CDR3 regions from RNA transcripts. First-round RT-PCR targeting the TCR CDR3 was performed with the HTBI primer set. TCRdb re-derived calls from the multiplex PCR reads in MiXCR, one entry per CDR3 protein. The sample yields about 640,000 distinct CDR3 sequences, around 21% seen once. This clonotype has only a few counts. From germline, CDR1 is LGHNA and CDR2 YNFKEQ. There are 16 residues in the CDR3. Germline trimming cut 1 base from V and 1 base from J; bases unmatched to any gene: 1.

The TCR comes from a man aged 25-45 years with Graves' ophthalmopathy. The chain has TRBV4-2 and TRBJ2-5; TRBD2 matches 12 bases. Material: blood. Here the CDR3 DNA reads TGTGCCAGCAGCCAAGCGACTAGCGGGAGCCAAGAGACCCAGTACTTC. This translates into CASSQATSGSQETQYF.